This TCR beta chain was documented in a study of T cells after yellow fever vaccination. Findings of the study overall: It was the secondary response that reached its peak faster, day 5 versus 15, but it was weaker. In post-booster samples, most primary-vaccination clones reappeared (under 98% CD4, about 91% CD8). Across the CD4 and CD8 compartments, a small share of clonotypes was present in both.

Synthesis of TCR cDNA relied on 5'RACE template switching, which attached a universal primer site and UMIs. TCRdb fed the 5' RACE reads into MiXCR, producing one record per CDR3 protein. This table holds 500,000 to 650,000 distinct CDR3 sequences, 10% to 15% found once. The junction had 6 bases not matched to a gene; V was cut back by 3 bases and J by 8 bases. The CDR3 contains 14 residues. Germline values: CDR1 DFQATT, CDR2 SNEGSKA (reference sequence). This clonotype has a handful of counts. Its matching antigen is unknown. The source of this sequence is a man under 40 who received the YFV17D yellow fever vaccine. The chain couples TRBV20-1 to TRBJ2-1; 11 positions agree with TRBD2. This sample comprised PBMCs, obtained on the day of the yellow fever booster vaccination. CDR3 coding DNA: TGCAGTGCTAGGGGGGCTAGCGGGAGGTATGAGCAGTTCTTC. It codes for CSARGASGRYEQFF.